This is a list of T cell receptor beta chains from one sample in a study of blood T cell repertoires in COVID-19. Only in-frame clones appear in the TCRdb table, and some are missing; sequencing was by immunoSEQ multiplex PCR. The sample includes some 78,000 clones, 90% of them seen just once. Sequencing was performed on peripheral blood. The source is a woman older than 75 with active or convalescent COVID-19. CDR3s include the opening cysteine and the closing phenylalanine or tryptophan. A D gene is named only where the DNA matches it firmly. Clone sizes are given selectively: once, few, many, or a class where the clone is expanded.

NA | TRBJ1-1 | NA | TRBV27 | CASSLNGGNTEAFF | TGTGCCAGCAGTTTAAACGGGGGGAACACTGAAGCTTTCTTT
NA | TRBJ2-5 | TRBD2 | TRBV24-1 | CATSEPLAGGLETQYF | TGTGCCACCAGTGAACCCCTGGCGGGAGGGCTAGAGACCCAGTACTTC
NA | TRBJ2-1 | TRBD2 | TRBV5-4 | CASSPSGRSYNEQFF | TGTGCCAGCAGCCCTAGCGGGAGGTCCTACAATGAGCAGTTCTTC
NA | TRBJ1-2 | TRBD1 | TRBV7-3 | CASSGQGALSGYTF | TGTGCCAGCAGCGGACAGGGGGCGTTGAGTGGCTACACCTTC
NA | TRBJ2-7 | TRBD1 | TRBV9 | CASSEQGVPYEQYF | TGTGCCAGCAGTGAACAGGGGGTTCCCTACGAGCAGTACTTC
NA | TRBJ1-1 | TRBD1 | TRBV5-1 | CASSLLPGQAHVNTEAFF | TGCGCCAGCAGCTTGTTACCGGGACAGGCCCACGTGAACACTGAAGCTTTCTTT
NA | TRBJ1-5 | NA | TRBV7-2 | CASSLVGGGGRQPQHF | TGTGCCAGCAGCTTAGTGGGCGGGGGTGGAAGGCAGCCCCAGCATTTT
NA | TRBJ2-5 | NA | TRBV10-3 | CAISEDSGRSRETQYF | TGTGCCATCAGTGAGGACAGTGGACGATCGAGGGAGACCCAGTACTTC
NA | TRBJ2-2 | NA | TRBV7-9 | CASSFEARTGELFF | TGTGCCAGCAGCTTTGAGGCTCGCACCGGGGAGCTGTTTTTT
NA | TRBJ2-7 | NA | TRBV27 | CASSLWADNYEQYF | TGTGCCAGCAGTCTTTGGGCAGACAACTACGAGCAGTACTTC
NA | TRBJ2-5 | TRBD1 | TRBV7-2 | CASSHRQGYETQYF | TGTGCCAGCAGCCATAGACAGGGGTATGAGACCCAGTACTTC
NA | TRBJ2-5 | TRBD1 | TRBV9 | CASNQGQGFTETQYF | TGTGCCAGCAACCAGGGACAGGGGTTTACGGAGACCCAGTACTTC
NA | TRBJ2-7 | TRBD1 | TRBV5-4 | CASSARDRGPEQYF | TGTGCCAGCAGCGCCCGGGACAGGGGGCCCGAGCAGTACTTC
NA | TRBJ2-7 | TRBD1 | TRBV3-1/TRBV3-2 | CASSQPPSGTGGGEQYF | TGTGCCAGCAGCCAACCCCCCTCCGGGACAGGGGGCGGCGAGCAGTACTTC
NA | TRBJ2-1 | TRBD1 | TRBV18 | CASSPAGGSYNEQFF | TGTGCCAGCTCACCTGCAGGGGGCTCCTACAATGAGCAGTTCTTC
NA | TRBJ1-2 | NA | TRBV28 | CASSLTAGDGYTF | TGTGCCAGCAGTTTAACGGCAGGGGATGGCTACACCTTC
once | TRBJ1-2 | TRBD1 | TRBV28 | CASSWQGAGGYTF | TGTGCCAGCAGTTGGCAGGGGGCAGGTGGCTACACCTTC
NA | TRBJ1-6 | TRBD1 | TRBV7-2 | CASSDLKGDRAPLHF | TGTGCCAGCAGCGACCTAAAAGGGGACAGGGCACCCCTCCACTTT
NA | TRBJ2-6 | NA | TRBV2 | CASRRDGANVLTF | TGTGCCAGCCGCAGGGATGGGGCCAACGTCCTGACTTTC
NA | TRBJ2-2 | TRBD1 | TRBV3-1/TRBV3-2 | CASSHRTGIGTGELFF | TGTGCCAGCAGCCACAGGACAGGTATTGGCACCGGGGAGCTGTTTTTT
NA | TRBJ2-5 | NA | TRBV29-1 | CSVRIIGSRETQYF | TGCAGCGTGAGGATTATTGGGAGTCGGGAGACCCAGTACTTC
once | TRBJ1-5 | NA | TRBV6-5 | CASSQPGANQPQHF | TGTGCCAGCAGCCAACCAGGGGCGAATCAGCCCCAGCATTTT
NA | TRBJ1-5 | NA | TRBV21-1 | CASSHTGGRDNQPQHF | TGTGCCAGCAGCCATACAGGGGGCAGGGACAATCAGCCCCAGCATTTT
NA | TRBJ1-3 | NA | TRBV18 | CASSPQIPNASGNTIYF | TGTGCCAGCTCACCTCAAATCCCTAACGCCTCTGGAAACACCATATATTTT
once | TRBJ1-1 | NA | TRBV29-1 | CSGEQGGYTEAFF | TGCAGCGGAGAACAGGGTGGGTACACTGAAGCTTTCTTT
NA | TRBJ2-5 | NA | TRBV19 | CASSIGGGFSVSRETQYF | TGTGCCAGTAGTATCGGAGGGGGCTTTTCGGTCAGTAGGGAGACCCAGTACTTC
NA | TRBJ2-5 | NA | TRBV15 | CATSRDRGETQYF | TGTGCCACCAGCAGAGATAGGGGGGAGACCCAGTACTTC
NA | TRBJ2-1 | TRBD2 | TRBV10-1 | CASRNTSGSSYNEQFF | TGCGCCAGCAGAAATACTAGCGGGAGCTCCTACAATGAGCAGTTCTTC
NA | TRBJ2-3 | TRBD1 | TRBV28 | CASRGGQPSTDTQYF | TGTGCCAGCCGAGGGGGACAGCCTAGCACAGATACGCAGTATTTT
NA | TRBJ1-3 | TRBD1 | TRBV27 | CASSLSLPGGGGGNTIYF | TGTGCCAGCAGTTTATCGCTGCCAGGGGGCGGAGGGGGAAACACCATATATTTT
NA | TRBJ2-3 | NA | TRBV7-2 | CASSSGLEDTQYF | TGTGCCAGCAGTTCCGGACTGGAAGATACGCAGTATTTT
NA | TRBJ2-2 | NA | TRBV28 | CASYGQGGAGELFF | TGTGCCAGCTACGGGCAGGGTGGGGCCGGGGAGCTGTTTTTT
NA | TRBJ2-7 | NA | TRBV29-1 | CSVTQGYEQYF | TGCAGCGTCACACAGGGATACGAGCAGTACTTC
NA | TRBJ1-2 | NA | TRBV30 | CAWSPLGRANYGYTF | TGTGCCTGGAGTCCTTTGGGGAGGGCGAACTATGGCTACACCTTC
once | TRBJ2-1 | TRBD2 | TRBV11-2 | CASSPSEVAGYNEQFF | TGTGCCAGCAGCCCAAGTGAGGTAGCGGGGTACAATGAGCAGTTCTTC
NA | TRBJ2-1 | NA | TRBV5-1 | CASSYEGHIYNEQFF | TGCGCCAGCAGCTACGAAGGACACATTTACAATGAGCAGTTCTTC
NA | TRBJ2-7 | NA | TRBV11-2 | CASSNDPGTYSEQYF | TGTGCCAGCAGCAACGACCCAGGAACATACTCCGAGCAGTACTTC
NA | TRBJ2-3 | TRBD2 | TRBV6-2/TRBV6-3 | CASSSTGLGSDTQYF | TGTGCCAGCAGTTCCACGGGACTAGGGTCAGATACGCAGTATTTT
NA | TRBJ1-5 | NA | TRBV28 | CASSSGTPSNQPQHF | TGTGCCAGCAGTTCCGGGACACCTAGCAATCAGCCCCAGCATTTT
NA | TRBJ2-7 | TRBD2 | TRBV6-6 | CASSPYGEGEQYF | TGTGCCAGCAGTCCCTACGGGGAGGGCGAGCAGTACTTC
NA | TRBJ2-1 | TRBD2 | TRBV19 | CASSTGLVTYNEQFF | TGTGCCAGTAGTACGGGACTAGTTACCTACAATGAGCAGTTCTTC
once | TRBJ2-3 | NA | TRBV7-3 | CASSLMAGPDTQYF | TGTGCCAGCAGCTTAATGGCGGGGCCGGATACGCAGTATTTT
NA | TRBJ1-3 | TRBD1 | TRBV2 | CASSETGGFGNTIYF | TGTGCCAGCAGTGAGACAGGGGGGTTTGGAAACACCATATATTTT
NA | TRBJ1-1 | NA | TRBV11-2 | CASNRDNLMNTEAFF | TGTGCCAGCAACCGGGACAACCTTATGAACACTGAAGCTTTCTTT
NA | TRBJ2-1 | TRBD2 | TRBV19 | CASSRFGGSRNEQFF | TGTGCCAGTAGTAGGTTCGGCGGGAGTAGGAATGAGCAGTTCTTC
NA | TRBJ2-2 | TRBD2 | TRBV11-2 | CASSFWRETPDTGELFF | TGTGCCAGCAGCTTCTGGCGGGAGACTCCTGACACCGGGGAGCTGTTTTTT
NA | TRBJ2-3 | NA | TRBV10-3 | CAISDSTITDTQYF | TGTGCCATCAGTGACTCCACAATTACAGATACGCAGTATTTT
NA | TRBJ1-2 | TRBD1 | TRBV7-2 | CASSSGQGTTYGYTF | TGTGCCAGCAGCTCAGGACAGGGGACCACCTATGGCTACACCTTC
NA | TRBJ1-2 | NA | TRBV6-6 | CASSLGGDSYGYTF | TGTGCCAGCAGTTTGGGCGGGGATAGCTATGGCTACACCTTC
medium-sized | TRBJ2-4 | NA | TRBV6-2/TRBV6-3 | CASSYSGGAKNIQYF | TGTGCCAGCAGTTACTCGGGGGGAGCCAAAAACATTCAGTACTTC
NA | TRBJ2-7 | NA | TRBV15 | CATSRDLSGPAEQYF | TGTGCCACCAGCAGAGATTTGAGCGGGCCTGCCGAGCAGTACTTC
NA | TRBJ2-5 | NA | TRBV7-3 | CASSRGAQETQYF | TGTGCCAGCAGCCGGGGAGCCCAAGAGACCCAGTACTTC
NA | TRBJ2-7 | NA | TRBV6-5 | CASSSPGGAMDEQYF | TGTGCCAGCAGTAGCCCGGGGGGCGCGATGGACGAGCAGTACTTC
few | TRBJ2-3 | TRBD2 | TRBV28 | CASRGTSGRVDTQYF | TGTGCCAGCAGGGGGACTAGCGGGAGGGTGGATACGCAGTATTTT
NA | TRBJ2-1 | TRBD2 | TRBV3-1/TRBV3-2 | CASSRDSGVGINEQFF | TGTGCCAGCAGCCGCGATAGCGGGGTTGGAATCAATGAGCAGTTCTTC
NA | TRBJ1-5 | TRBD1 | TRBV20-1 | CSASPPTGLGNQPQHF | TGCAGTGCTAGTCCTCCGACAGGGCTGGGCAATCAGCCCCAGCATTTT
NA | TRBJ2-7 | NA | TRBV9 | CASSHTSSYGQYF | TGTGCCAGCAGTCACACTAGCTCCTACGGGCAGTACTTC